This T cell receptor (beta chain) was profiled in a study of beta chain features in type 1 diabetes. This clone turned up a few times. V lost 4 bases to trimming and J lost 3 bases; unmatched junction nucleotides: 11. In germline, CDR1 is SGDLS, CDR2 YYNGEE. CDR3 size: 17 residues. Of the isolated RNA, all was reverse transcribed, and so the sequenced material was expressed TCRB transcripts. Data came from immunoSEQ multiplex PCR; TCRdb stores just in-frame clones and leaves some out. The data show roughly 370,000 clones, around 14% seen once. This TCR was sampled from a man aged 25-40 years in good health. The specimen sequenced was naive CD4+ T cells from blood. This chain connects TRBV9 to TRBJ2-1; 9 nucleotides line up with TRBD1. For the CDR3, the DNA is TGTGCCAGCAGCCGTTCCGGACAGGGGCACTACTACAATGAGCAGTTCTTC. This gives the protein CASSRSGQGHYYNEQFF.